One sample yielded the 23 T cell receptor beta chains listed below, sequenced in a study of PD-1 blockade in classical Hodgkin lymphoma. Some clones are missing from TCRdb's copy, which holds only in-frame ones; the method was immunoSEQ multiplex PCR. There are 15,000 to 20,000 clones in the sample; approximately 68% occur only once, and 6% to 8.5% lies in the top ten. Time point reported: cycle 4 day 1 (C4D1), after less than 7 weeks of nivolumab. All patients experienced relapse after autologous stem cell transplantation, and brentuximab vedotin exposure was variable. The sample was peripheral blood mononuclear cells (PBMCs), taken before the fourth cycle of nivolumab. The receptors shown here come from a human donor with classical Hodgkin lymphoma.

The chain combines TRBV28 with TRBJ2-1, with no clear D. CDR3 length equals 15 residues. Germline lookup yields CDR1 MDHEN and CDR2 SYDVKM. Trimming took 3 bases from V and 4 from J, leaving 13 bases between them. Written as DNA, the CDR3 is TGTGCCAGCAGTTTTAGTGGGATCCGGTACAATGAGCAGTTCTTC. This sequence encodes CASSFSGIRYNEQFF.

This clone was seen just once. The J gene is TRBJ2-1, the V gene TRBV6-6; D is unresolved. Germline V gene data show CDR1 as MNHNY and CDR2 as SVGAGI (reference sequence). Between the trimmed V and J ends, which lost 9 bases and 12 bases, there was a span of 12 bases. The CDR3 extends over 10 amino acids. The CDR3 reads CASRNEAQFF. For the CDR3, the DNA is TGTGCCAGTCGCAATGAGGCGCAGTTCTTC.

This clone has a single count. The chain links TRBV6-6 to TRBJ2-5; 7 nucleotides line up with TRBD1. Gene TRBJ2-7 matches the end of the DNA better, so the J call may be wrong. Germline V gene lookup returns CDR1 MNHNY and CDR2 SVGAGI (reference sequence). This CDR3 has 15 amino acids. CDR3 loop: CASNQGIQGPSEQYF. CDR3 coding DNA: TGTGCCAGCAACCAGGGGATACAGGGGCCCAGCGAGCAGTACTTC.

V is TRBV9 and J is TRBJ1-6; 10 nucleotides agree with TRBD1. The trim removed 4 bases at V and 8 bases at J, leaving 3 bases unmatched. The germline V gene has CDR1 SGDLS and CDR2 YYNGEE. The CDR3 contains 14 residues. CDR3 residues: CASSPGQGHSPLHF. CDR3 nucleotides: TGTGCCAGCAGCCCGGGACAGGGGCATTCACCCCTCCACTTT.

CDR3 sequence (DNA): TGCGCCAGCAGCTTGCTCGGATTAGGGGATACGCAGTATTTT. Amino acid sequence: CASSLLGLGDTQYF. V usage is TRBV5-1 and J usage is TRBJ2-3; D gene ambiguous. In germline, CDR1 is SGHRS, CDR2 YFSETQ. CDR3 size: 14 residues. The V gene lost 1 base and the J gene lost 6 bases, with 12 bases spanning the gap.

This clone showed up just once. J is TRBJ2-6 and V is TRBV6-1, with D perhaps TRBD1 (5 bases). This CDR3 spans 17 amino acids. The ends were cut back, 0 bases at V and 2 bases at J, with 11 bases in the middle. The germline CDR1 and CDR2 sequences are MNHNS and SASEGT. CDR3 protein: CASSEALPGTGANVLTF. The CDR3, as DNA: TGTGCCAGCAGTGAAGCGCTGCCAGGGACTGGGGCCAACGTCCTGACTTTC.

The V call is TRBV5-1, the J call TRBJ2-2; D is perhaps TRBD2 (5 bases). CDR3 length: 15 amino acids. V lost 0 bases, J lost 2 bases, and 8 bases lay in between. Germline V gene lookup returns CDR1 SGHRS and CDR2 YFSETQ. The CDR3: CASSLDPSNTGELFF. DNA of the CDR3: TGCGCCAGCAGCTTGGACCCTAGCAACACCGGGGAGCTGTTTTTT.

This clone is medium-sized (0.01 to 0.1%) by share. V and J are TRBV7-9 and TRBJ2-1; D may be TRBD1 (5 bases). V was cut by 3 bases and J by 8 bases, with 14 bases left in between. Germline assignment: CDR1 SEHNR and CDR2 FQNEAQ (reference sequence). The CDR3 has 14 residues. The CDR3: CASSFRNIGDEQFF. For the CDR3, the DNA is TGTGCCAGCAGCTTTCGCAATATAGGGGATGAGCAGTTCTTC.

The chain has TRBV28 and TRBJ2-2, with 16 bases that match TRBD2. The CDR3 runs to 20 residues. Germline CDR1 MDHEN, CDR2 SYDVKM. The V segment lost 4 bases and the J segment 4 bases; nucleotides outside the gene matches: 12. The CDR3 loop is CASSSRGTSGRALGTGELFF. The CDR3 bases are TGTGCCAGCAGTTCCCGCGGGACTAGCGGGAGGGCCCTTGGCACCGGGGAGCTGTTTTTT.

The rearrangement links TRBV9 to TRBJ2-7, with TRBD2 identical over 8 bases. This CDR3 spans 13 amino acids. Germline-derived CDR1 and CDR2 are SGDLS and YYNGEE. V shed 4 bases, J shed 3 bases, and the junction held 3 bases outside the gene matches. CDR3 nucleotides: TGTGCCAGCAGCACCGGGGGGGGCTACGAGCAGTACTTC. It encodes CASSTGGGYEQYF.

This clone was observed a handful of times. The chain employs TRBV6-5 and TRBJ2-7; D possibly corresponds to TRBD2 (5 bases). V lost 3 bases and J lost 1, with 13 bases in between. This CDR3 is 15 amino acids long. Looked up from germline, CDR1 is MNHEY and CDR2 is SVGAGI. The CDR3 sequence: CASSYRGPPSYEQYF. Here the CDR3 DNA reads TGTGCCAGCAGTTATAGAGGGCCCCCTTCCTACGAGCAGTACTTC.

CDR3 amino acids: CASSQTSKGGDTQYF. CDR3 sequence (DNA): TGTGCCAGCAGCCAAACGTCGAAGGGGGGGGATACGCAGTATTTT. The V and J genes are TRBV4-2 and TRBJ2-3; weak D call: TRBD2 (7 bases). The CDR3 consists of 15 residues. The germline gives CDR1 LGHNA, CDR2 YNFKEQ. V was trimmed by 2 bases and J by 6 bases, leaving 15 bases between them.

Remarks on this clone: A much larger clone lies a single base off, so this may be a read error. The chain couples TRBV4-2 to TRBJ1-1; D gene unclear. This CDR3 spans 15 amino acids. Germline V gives CDR1 LGHNA, CDR2 YNFKEQ. The CDR3 protein is CAGSQNSAMNTEAFF. The CDR3 DNA reads TGTGCCGGCAGCCAAAACTCTGCTATGAACACTGAAGCTTTCTTT.

The chain uses TRBV6-6 and TRBJ2-7; unclear D gene. The CDR3 totals 11 residues. The germline V gene has CDR1 MNHNY and CDR2 SVGAGI (reference sequence). Trimming pared 7 bases from V and 2 bases from J, leaving 6 bases between. The CDR3 sequence: CASKEAYEQYF. The DNA for the CDR3 is TGTGCCAGCAAAGAGGCCTACGAGCAGTACTTC.

The V call is TRBV7-9, the J call TRBJ1-2; TRBD1 is a possible D gene (5 bases). Trimming took off 1 base at V and 4 bases at J, with 7 bases between the two ends. CDR3 length: 13 residues. Germline V gene sequence: CDR1 SEHNR, CDR2 FQNEAQ (reference sequence). The CDR3 spells CASSLGQSYGYTF. Written as DNA, the CDR3 is TGTGCCAGCAGCTTAGGACAGTCCTATGGCTACACCTTC.

This clone occurred a few times. This sequence joins TRBV6-5 and TRBJ1-1; D is ambiguous. The CDR3 totals 13 residues. Germline CDR1 MNHEY, CDR2 SVGAGI. V gave up 7 bases and J gave up 1 base, with 10 bases separating them. DNA for the CDR3: TGTGCCAGCAAAGTCGACGCGAACACTGAAGCTTTCTTT. Its protein product is CASKVDANTEAFF.

V gene TRBV5-5 combines with J gene TRBJ1-2; D is uncertain. Germline loops: CDR1 SGHKS, CDR2 YYEKEE (reference sequence). V gave up 4 bases and J gave up 6 bases, with 19 bases separating them. The CDR3 sequence is 15 residues long. CDR3 in DNA: TGTGCCAGCAGCGCTAACGCTTCCCAGTGGAATGGCTACACCTTC. Amino acid sequence: CASSANASQWNGYTF. The complete variable domain, with remaining parts taken from reference TRBV5-5 and TRBJ1-2, reads DAGVTQSPTHLIKTRGQQVTLRCSPISGHKSVSWYQQVLGQGPQFIFQYYEKEERGRGNFPDRFSARQFPNYSSELNVNALLLGDSALYLCASSANASQWNGYTFGSGTRLTVV.

This clone rates as medium-sized. The rearrangement uses TRBV2 and TRBJ1-1, with 7 bases aligning to TRBD1. Germline trimming cut 7 bases from V and 5 bases from J; bases unmatched to any gene: 10. The CDR3 runs 14 residues. Germline assignment: CDR1 SNHLY and CDR2 FYNNEI. CDR3 nucleotide sequence: TGTGCCAGCAAGGGGACAGCCCGGGAGACTGAAGCTTTCTTT. Translation: CASKGTARETEAFF.

The chain has TRBV7-6 and TRBJ2-5; D is unclear. There are 18 residues in the CDR3. Germline-derived CDR1 and CDR2 are SGHVS and FNYEAQ. The V gene lost 3 bases and the J gene lost 1 base, with 21 bases spanning the gap. In DNA form, the CDR3 reads TGTGCCAGCAGCTTTGGACCTCCTACTTTAACCGCCCAAGAGACCCAGTACTTC. It encodes CASSFGPPTLTAQETQYF.

This chain joins TRBV25-1 and TRBJ2-5; D is ambiguous. This CDR3 is built from 16 residues. Germline V gives CDR1 MGHDK, CDR2 SYGVNS. V was trimmed by 1 base and J by 2 bases, leaving 14 bases between them. DNA for the CDR3: TGTGCCAGCAGTGAATGGGTGGATGGATATCAAGAGACCCAGTACTTC. Its translation is CASSEWVDGYQETQYF.

The chain recombines TRBV6-1 with TRBJ2-1; 10 bases align to TRBD1. The CDR3 consists of 15 residues. The J segment lost 2 bases and the V segment lost 5 bases, leaving 3 bases of the junction unmatched. CDR1 is MNHNS, CDR2 SASEGT, per germline. CDR3 residues: CASSPGTGAYNEQFF. The CDR3 DNA follows: TGTGCCAGCAGTCCCGGGACAGGGGCCTACAATGAGCAGTTCTTC.

This clone was counted a single time. The chain has TRBV5-1 and TRBJ2-4, with 11 bases fitting TRBD1. The germline V gene has CDR1 SGHRS and CDR2 YFSETQ. Losses at the gene ends were 1 base for V and 8 bases for J; bases not matched to a gene: 2. This CDR3 comprises 14 residues. The CDR3 nucleotides are TGCGCCAGCAGCTTGTGGGGACAGGGGGACATTCAGTACTTC. Its protein is CASSLWGQGDIQYF.

This clone was counted only a few times. The rearrangement joins TRBV6-4 to TRBJ1-1; D is uncertain. Germline V gives CDR1 MRHNA, CDR2 SNTAGT. The ends were cut back, 1 base at V and 1 base at J, with 4 bases in the middle. The CDR3 totals 13 residues. The CDR3 reads CASSDFRNTEAFF. The CDR3 DNA reads TGTGCCAGCAGTGACTTCCGGAACACTGAAGCTTTCTTT.